The 9 T cell receptor beta chains presented below share a single source sample, sequenced in a study of OX40 agonist ivuxolimab in advanced cancers. Repertoires were generated with immunoSEQ multiplex PCR, while TCRdb's copy carries only in-frame clones and drops some. Of fewer than 85,000 clones listed, around 85% were seen once; the top ten hold around 1.8%. The source was CD4+ or CD8+ T cells sorted from blood, collected in a trial of the OX40 agonist ivuxolimab. The source is an adult with an advanced solid tumor such as melanoma, head and neck, liver or kidney cancer.

The chain joins TRBV7-9 to TRBJ2-6; possible D gene TRBD1, 5 bases. The CDR3 length is 16 residues. Trimming shortened V by 6 bases and J by 1 base, and 13 bases separated the two germline ends. Looked up from germline, CDR1 is SEHNR and CDR2 is FQNEAQ (reference sequence). CDR3 coding DNA: TGTGCCAGCAGTATCTACCAGGGTTCTGGGGCCAACGTCCTGACTTTC. Residues: CASSIYQGSGANVLTF.

The chain links TRBV29-1 to TRBJ2-1; weak D call: TRBD2 (5 bases). Looked up from germline, CDR1 is SQVTM and CDR2 is ANQGSEA. The CDR3 extends over 14 amino acids. The ends were cut back, 3 bases at V and 0 bases at J, with 9 bases in the middle. The CDR3: CSVDRGGSYNEQFF. The CDR3 nucleotides read TGCAGCGTTGACCGTGGAGGCTCCTACAATGAGCAGTTCTTC.

The rearrangement uses TRBV7-9 and TRBJ1-5, with D perhaps TRBD1 (6 bases). Trimming removed 6 bases from V and 4 bases from J, with 10 bases in between. Germline V gives CDR1 SEHNR, CDR2 FQNEAQ (reference sequence). The CDR3 is 13 amino acids. The chain's CDR3 is CASSYDRNQPQHF. The CDR3 coding sequence is TGTGCCAGCAGTTATGACAGGAATCAGCCCCAGCATTTT. The whole variable domain, remainder taken from reference TRBV7-9 and TRBJ1-5, is DTGVSQNPRHKITKRGQNVTFRCDPISEHNRLYWYRQTLGQGPEFLTYFQNEAQLEKSRLLSDRFSAERPKGSFSTLEIQRTEQGDSAMYLCASSYDRNQPQHFGDGTRLSIL.

V gene TRBV9 combines with J gene TRBJ2-1, with D possibly TRBD2 on 6 matching bases. The CDR3 consists of 17 residues. Germline V gene data show CDR1 as SGDLS and CDR2 as YYNGEE. The V gene lost 2 bases and the J gene lost 2 bases, with 17 bases spanning the gap. CDR3 in amino acids: CASSVGSRGGTYNEQFF. DNA of the CDR3: TGTGCCAGCAGCGTCGGGTCACGGGGCGGGACCTACAATGAGCAGTTCTTC.

The CDR3 DNA follows: TGTGCCAGCAGGAGGGAGGTCTCTGGGGCCAACGTCCTGACTTTC. As protein: CASRREVSGANVLTF. The chain recombines TRBV9 with TRBJ2-6; TRBD2 is a possible D gene (6 bases). This CDR3 has 15 residues. V gave up 5 bases and J gave up 0 bases, with 9 bases separating them. Germline-derived CDR1 and CDR2 are SGDLS and YYNGEE.

Only one count was recorded for this clone. V and J are TRBV7-8 and TRBJ2-7; no firm D call. Germline values: CDR1 SGHVS, CDR2 FQNEAQ. The V gene lost 0 bases and the J gene lost 9 bases, with 9 bases spanning the gap. This CDR3 comprises 12 residues. CDR3 DNA: TGTGCCAGCAGCTTAGCCACATCGGCGCAGTACTTC. This encodes CASSLATSAQYF.

V usage is TRBV15 and J usage is TRBJ2-1; D not resolved. Trimming left V 5 bases short and J 0 bases short, with 8 bases between. CDR3 size: 14 residues. Germline V gives CDR1 LNHNV, CDR2 YYDKDF (reference sequence). CDR3 coding DNA: TGTGCCACCAGCCCCGTCTCCTCCTACAATGAGCAGTTCTTC. This sequence encodes CATSPVSSYNEQFF.

This chain links TRBV5-6 with TRBJ2-1; unclear D gene. Germline V gene data show CDR1 as SGHDT and CDR2 as YYEEEE. V was cut by 1 base and J by 0 bases, with 8 bases left in between. The CDR3 is made up of 15 amino acids. The CDR3 loop reads CASSLLHNSYNEQFF. The CDR3 bases are TGTGCCAGCAGCTTGCTCCATAACTCCTACAATGAGCAGTTCTTC.

This sequence joins TRBV27 and TRBJ2-2; 8 bases map to TRBD1. Looked up from germline, CDR1 is MNHEY and CDR2 is SMNVEV (reference sequence). The CDR3 contains 14 residues. With V trimmed by 8 bases and J by 6 bases, 8 bases remained unmatched. CDR3 residues: CASHRQGFAGELFF. The CDR3 nucleotides are TGTGCCAGCCACAGACAGGGGTTTGCCGGGGAGCTGTTTTTT.